Included here is one TCR beta chain sequence, with context. V was cut by 4 bases and J by 7 bases, with 11 bases left in between. This CDR3 has 13 amino acids. The germline gives CDR1 SGHNT, CDR2 YYREEE (reference sequence). The table came from immunoSEQ multiplex PCR; TCRdb's copy has only in-frame clones and leaves some out. Among tens of thousands of clones listed, 92% were seen once. The data are from a study of T cell changes during pregnancy in multiple sclerosis. The chain combines TRBV5-4 with TRBJ1-4, with D maybe TRBD1 (6 bases). The specimen comprised peripheral blood, sampled in the first trimester of pregnancy. The sequence derives from a female donor with multiple sclerosis, enrolled in a pregnancy study. The CDR3 loop reads CASSQTGSEKLFF. Written as DNA, the CDR3 is TGTGCCAGCAGCCAGACAGGTTCTGAAAAACTGTTTTTT. The full variable domain, rest sourced from reference TRBV5-4 and TRBJ1-4, is ETGVTQSPTHLIKTRGQQVTLRCSSQSGHNTVSWYQQALGQGPQFIFQYYREEENGRGNFPPRFSGLQFPNYSSELNVNALELDDSALYLCASSQTGSEKLFFGSGTQLSVL.